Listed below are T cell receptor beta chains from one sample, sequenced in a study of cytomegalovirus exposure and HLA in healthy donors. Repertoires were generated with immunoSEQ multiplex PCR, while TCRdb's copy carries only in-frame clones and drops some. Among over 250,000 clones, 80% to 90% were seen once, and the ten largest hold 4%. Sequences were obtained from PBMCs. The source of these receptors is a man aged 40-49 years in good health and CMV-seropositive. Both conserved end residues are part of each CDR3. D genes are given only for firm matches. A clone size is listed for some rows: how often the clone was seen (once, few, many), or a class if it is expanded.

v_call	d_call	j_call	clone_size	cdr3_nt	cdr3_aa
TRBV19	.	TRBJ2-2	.	TGTGCCAGTACAGGGCCGAACACCGGGGAGCTGTTTTTT	CASTGPNTGELFF
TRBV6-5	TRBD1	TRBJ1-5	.	TGTGCCAGCAGTAGGACAGGGCAACAGCCCCAGCATTTT	CASSRTGQQPQHF
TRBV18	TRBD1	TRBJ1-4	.	TGTGCCAGCTCACCAAATCCGGGACAGGCAACTAATGAAAAACTGTTTTTT	CASSPNPGQATNEKLFF
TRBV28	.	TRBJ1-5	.	TGTGCCAGCAAGGACTATAGCAATCAGCCCCAGCATTTT	CASKDYSNQPQHF
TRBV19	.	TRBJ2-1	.	TGTGCCAGTAGTATAGCCAGCGGAGTAACCTACAATGAGCAGTTCTTC	CASSIASGVTYNEQFF
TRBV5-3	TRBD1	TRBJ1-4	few	TGTGCCAGAAGCCTTGGACAGGCAACTAATGAAAAACTGTTTTTT	CARSLGQATNEKLFF
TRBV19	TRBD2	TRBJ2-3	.	TGTGCCAGTAGTCCGCAGAGGGCGGGAGGCCCAGATACGCAGTATTTT	CASSPQRAGGPDTQYF
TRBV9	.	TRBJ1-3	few	TGTGCCAGCAGCCTTCCGGCCGGGGGCACCATATATTTT	CASSLPAGGTIYF
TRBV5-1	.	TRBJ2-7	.	TGCGCCAGCAGCCCTGCCCCGGACAGTCACTCCTACGAGCAGTACTTC	CASSPAPDSHSYEQYF
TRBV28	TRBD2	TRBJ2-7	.	TGTGCCAGCAGACTAGCGGGAACTTACGAGCAGTACTTC	CASRLAGTYEQYF
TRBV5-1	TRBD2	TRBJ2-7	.	TGCGCCAGCAGGGCCGGGACTAGCGGCTACGAGCAGTACTTC	CASRAGTSGYEQYF
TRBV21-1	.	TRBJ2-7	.	TGTGCCAGTCCAGGGGGCCCAAGGGCCTACGAGCAGTACTTC	CASPGGPRAYEQYF
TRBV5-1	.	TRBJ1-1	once	TGCGCCAGCAGCTTGGGGAGGGGAACTGAAGCTTTCTTT	CASSLGRGTEAFF
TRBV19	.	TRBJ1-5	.	TGTGCCAGTTATACCACGGGGGGCAATCAGCCCCAGCATTTT	CASYTTGGNQPQHF
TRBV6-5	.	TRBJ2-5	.	TGTGCCAGCAGTTGGTCGGGGAGGACCCAAGAGACCCAGTACTTC	CASSWSGRTQETQYF
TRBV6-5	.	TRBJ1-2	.	TGTGCCAGCAGTTACTCGAACCAGGGCAACTATGGCTACACCTTC	CASSYSNQGNYGYTF
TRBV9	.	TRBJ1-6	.	TGTGCCAGCAGCGAGGCCCCTGAGGCTTCACCCCTCCACTTT	CASSEAPEASPLHF
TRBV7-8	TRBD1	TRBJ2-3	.	TGTGCCAGCAGCTTAGTCGGAAGGGGGCGGGCAGATACGCAGTATTTT	CASSLVGRGRADTQYF
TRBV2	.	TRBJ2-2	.	TGTGCCAGGGCTAGCGAAACCGGGGAGCTGTTTTTT	CARASETGELFF
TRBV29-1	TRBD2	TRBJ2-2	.	TGCAGCGGCGCTAGCGGGAGTCCCACCGGGGAGCTGTTTTTT	CSGASGSPTGELFF
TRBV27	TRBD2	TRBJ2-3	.	TGTGCCAGCAGTTCCGGGACTAGCGGGACATGGAGCACAGATACGCAGTATTTT	CASSSGTSGTWSTDTQYF
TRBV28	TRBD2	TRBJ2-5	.	TGTGCCAGCAGTTTGGAAGCTAGCGGGAGACCGTGGGAGACCCAGTACTTC	CASSLEASGRPWETQYF
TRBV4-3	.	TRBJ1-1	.	TGCGCCAGCAGCCAAGATCCGGGGACTGAAGCTTTCTTT	CASSQDPGTEAFF
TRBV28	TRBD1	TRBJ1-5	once	TGTGCCAGCAGTCCAGACTACTACAGGGGCGGTCAGCCCCAGCATTTT	CASSPDYYRGGQPQHF
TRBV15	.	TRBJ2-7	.	TGTGCCACCGCTGGGCAGGGTAACTACGAGCAGTACTTC	CATAGQGNYEQYF
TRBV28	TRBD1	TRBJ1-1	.	TGTGCCAGCAGTTTCCGGGACAGGGTAAGAGATAGCACTGAAGCTTTCTTT	CASSFRDRVRDSTEAFF
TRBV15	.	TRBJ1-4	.	TGTGCCACCAGCAGTAGTGGTTTTCTGGGCGAAAAACTGTTTTTT	CATSSSGFLGEKLFF
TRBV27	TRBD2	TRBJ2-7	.	TGTGCCAGCACCCTGCGGGGACTAGCGGGAGGGTTCGAGCAGTACTTC	CASTLRGLAGGFEQYF
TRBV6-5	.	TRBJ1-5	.	TGTGCCAGCAGAGAAACAGGGTCCGAGCCCCAGCATTTT	CASRETGSEPQHF
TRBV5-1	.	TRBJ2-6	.	TGCGCCAGCAGCTTAGGGGGGGCAGGGGCCGGGGCTGGGGCCAACGTCCTGACTTTC	CASSLGGAGAGAGANVLTF
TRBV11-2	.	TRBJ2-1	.	TGTGCCAGCAGCTTAGGATGGGCCACATCGTACAATGAGCAGTTCTTC	CASSLGWATSYNEQFF
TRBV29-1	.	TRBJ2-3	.	TGCAGCGTTGTAAGCAGGGAAAGCACAGATACGCAGTATTTT	CSVVSRESTDTQYF
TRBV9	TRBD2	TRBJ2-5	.	TGTGCCAGCAGCGTAGCCCCTGGACTAGCGGGAGAGACCCAGTACTTC	CASSVAPGLAGETQYF
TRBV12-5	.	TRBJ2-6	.	TGTGCTAGTGGGCTGGACAGTTCTGGGGCCAACGTCCTGACTTTC	CASGLDSSGANVLTF
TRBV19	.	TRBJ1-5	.	TGTGCCAGTAGTATAGTAAGGGACATCTCTAGCAATCAGCCCCAGCATTTT	CASSIVRDISSNQPQHF
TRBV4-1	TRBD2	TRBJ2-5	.	TGCGCCAGCAGCCAACCGACTAGCGCAGAGACCCAGTACTTC	CASSQPTSAETQYF
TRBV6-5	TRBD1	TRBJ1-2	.	TGTGCCAGCAGCCCGGACAGGGGCTATGGCTACACCTTC	CASSPDRGYGYTF
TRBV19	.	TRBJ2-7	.	TGTGCCAGTAGTATAGAAGGCAGCGGGTACGAGCAGTACTTC	CASSIEGSGYEQYF
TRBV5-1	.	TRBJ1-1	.	TGCGCCAGCAGCTTGGGCACCGGAGAGGCTTTCTTT	CASSLGTGEAFF
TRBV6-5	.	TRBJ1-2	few	TGTGCCAGCAGCCAAACAGGGAGCTATGGCTACACCTTC	CASSQTGSYGYTF
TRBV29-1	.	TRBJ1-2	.	TGCAGCGTTGAAGACAGGCTCTATGGCTACACCTTC	CSVEDRLYGYTF
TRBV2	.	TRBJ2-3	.	TGTGCCAGCCCCAGGTCCCGGGCGGGGGATACGCAGTATTTT	CASPRSRAGDTQYF
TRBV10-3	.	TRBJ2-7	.	TGTGCCATCAGTGAGGGACAGATGTCCTACGAGCAGTACTTC	CAISEGQMSYEQYF
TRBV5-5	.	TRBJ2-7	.	TGTGCCAGCAGCTTAGGTGCGGTCAGCTCCTACGAGCAGTACTTC	CASSLGAVSSYEQYF
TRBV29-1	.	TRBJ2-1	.	TGCAGCGCCCTGGGTGGAGTAGCCCCAATCAATGAGCAGTTCTTC	CSALGGVAPINEQFF
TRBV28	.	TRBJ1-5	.	TGTGCCAGCAGTTTATTCCAGGAAATCAATCAGCCCCAGCATTTT	CASSLFQEINQPQHF
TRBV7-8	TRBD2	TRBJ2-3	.	TGTGCCAGCAGCGAAGAACTAGCGGGAAGCACAGATACGCAGTATTTT	CASSEELAGSTDTQYF
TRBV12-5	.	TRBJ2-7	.	TGTGCTAGTGGCCCAGGGGAAGGCTACGAGCAGTACTTC	CASGPGEGYEQYF
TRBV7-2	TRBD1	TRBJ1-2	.	TGTGCCAGCACCCATATGGACAGGGATAACTATGGCTACACCTTC	CASTHMDRDNYGYTF
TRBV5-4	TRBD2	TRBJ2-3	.	TGTGCCAGCAGCTTGGCTAGCGGGAACACACACAATACGCAGTATTTT	CASSLASGNTHNTQYF
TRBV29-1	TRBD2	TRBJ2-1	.	TGCAGCGTCTCCTCCGGGACTAGCGCCTACAATGAGCAGTTCTTC	CSVSSGTSAYNEQFF
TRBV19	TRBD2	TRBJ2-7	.	TGTGCCAGTAGTAACCGGGAGGGTCCCTACGAGCAGTACTTC	CASSNREGPYEQYF
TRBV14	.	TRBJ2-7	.	TGTGCCAGCAGCCAAACCAGAGGACACCGAGGTTCCTACGAGCAGTACTTC	CASSQTRGHRGSYEQYF